What follows are 10 T cell receptor beta chains derived from one specimen sequenced in a study of cytotoxic CD8 clonotypes in ibrutinib-treated CLL. TCRdb's table, derived via immunoSEQ multiplex PCR, lists solely in-frame clones and lacks some. In the table there are around 20,000 clones, roughly 80% of which are singletons. The sequencing used PBMCs, collected before ibrutinib treatment. The receptors shown here come from a human donor with chronic lymphocytic leukemia.

The V call is TRBV29-1, the J call TRBJ1-2; D may be TRBD1 (6 bases). This CDR3 comprises 14 residues. Germline V gene sequence: CDR1 SQVTM, CDR2 ANQGSEA. Deletions cut 4 bases from V and 4 bases from J, with 16 bases between. DNA for the CDR3: TGCAGCGTTGCTCCCCCGGACAGACTCTATGGCTACACCTTC. This encodes CSVAPPDRLYGYTF.

This chain links TRBV7-2 with TRBJ2-5; D not resolved. The germline V and J ends were trimmed by 4 bases and 4 bases, with 19 bases remaining between them. The CDR3 has 16 residues. The V gene's germline CDR1 is SGHTA and CDR2 FQGNSA. CDR3 amino acids: CASSSTADKVGETQYF. The CDR3 DNA sequence: TGTGCCAGCAGCTCCACCGCAGATAAGGTGGGAGAGACCCAGTACTTC.

J is TRBJ2-7 and V is TRBV27; the D gene could be TRBD1 or TRBD2 (5 bases each). This CDR3 comprises 16 residues. Looked up from germline, CDR1 is MNHEY and CDR2 is SMNVEV (reference sequence). V was cut by 10 bases and J by 2 bases, with 24 bases left in between. CDR3 in amino acids: CATQSPWGSDTYEQYF. The CDR3 nucleotides are TGTGCCACCCAGTCCCCCTGGGGGAGTGACACCTACGAGCAGTACTTC.

This CDR3 is CASRTGATYNSPLHF. Written as DNA, the CDR3 is TGTGCCAGCAGGACAGGGGCAACCTATAATTCACCCCTCCACTTT. The rearrangement joins TRBV6-5 to TRBJ1-6; 8 bases map to TRBD1. The CDR3 is 15 amino acids. V gave up 6 bases and J gave up 2 bases; unmatched junction bases: 3. Per germline, CDR1 MNHEY and CDR2 SVGAGI.

The chain links TRBV18 to TRBJ1-2, with D maybe TRBD1 (6 bases). Trimming cost V 5 bases and J 3 bases, with 16 bases left between them. The germline gives CDR1 KGHSH, CDR2 LQKENI. The length of the CDR3 is 15 residues. CDR3 nucleotide sequence: TGTGCCAGCTCAGATACCGGGACAAGCCACTATGGCTACACCTTC. It encodes CASSDTGTSHYGYTF.

This clone has just a few counts. This chain links TRBV20-1 with TRBJ1-5; no clear D gene. Germline values: CDR1 DFQATT, CDR2 SNEGSKA (reference sequence). This CDR3 comprises 10 residues. Trimming took 5 bases from V and 13 from J, leaving 12 bases between them. The DNA for the CDR3 is TGCAGTGCTTCAAGGAAGGTACAGCATTTT. Protein product: CSASRKVQHF.

The CDR3, as DNA: TGTGCCTGGAGTGCACGATACCGGGGGCGGAATGAAAAACTGTTTTTT. Its translation is CAWSARYRGRNEKLFF. This chain connects TRBV30 to TRBJ1-4; possibly TRBD1 for D (6 bases). Trimming removed 1 base at V and 5 bases at J, with 17 bases between. The germline CDR1 and CDR2 sequences are GTSNPN and SVGIG (reference sequence). The CDR3 extends over 16 amino acids.

The sample holds a few counts of this clone. The CDR3 here is CASSLDISVTEAFF. In nucleotides, the CDR3 is TGTGCCAGCAGCTTGGATATAAGCGTCACTGAAGCTTTCTTT. V and J are TRBV5-4 and TRBJ1-1; D is unclear. From germline, CDR1 is SGHNT and CDR2 YYREEE (reference sequence). This CDR3 is 14 amino acids long. Trimming shortened V by 0 bases and J by 4 bases, and 10 bases separated the two germline ends.

The chain uses TRBV30 and TRBJ1-2; 7 bases map to TRBD1. Germline V gene data show CDR1 as GTSNPN and CDR2 as SVGIG (reference sequence). This CDR3 spans 12 amino acids. The J segment lost 8 bases and the V segment lost 2 bases, leaving 5 bases of the junction unmatched. The CDR3 DNA sequence: TGTGCCTGGAGTATTCAACAGGGGGGCTACACCTTC. Amino acids: CAWSIQQGGYTF.

The count of this clone is one. This chain connects TRBV30 to TRBJ1-2; TRBD1 is a possible D gene (5 bases). This CDR3 contains 15 residues. The V gene's germline CDR1 is GTSNPN and CDR2 SVGIG (reference sequence). Trimming cost V 2 bases and J 5 bases, with 18 bases left between them. The CDR3 DNA reads TGTGCCTGGAGTCCCCCGGGGACGGTGGGGTATGGCTACACCTTC. This sequence encodes CAWSPPGTVGYGYTF.